This T cell receptor (beta chain) was observed in a study of graft-versus-host responses after intestinal transplantation. Study-wide context: All recipients were transplanted with multivisceral, liver-intestinal, or isolated intestinal grafts.

As regards this clone: Its antigen is still unknown.

TCRdb's table, derived via immunoSEQ multiplex PCR, lists solely in-frame clones and lacks some. The profile shows 60,000 to 65,000 clones, approximately 91% of them singletons. The length of the CDR3 is 18 residues. Germline CDR1 and CDR2: MDHEN and SYDVKM. With 3 bases clipped from V and 7 bases from J, the junction kept 15 bases outside the gene matches. The chain employs TRBV28 and TRBJ2-2; 9 positions agree with TRBD1. The sample in question was unstimulated CD8+ T cells sorted from spleen or lymph node cells, obtained before transplant. This receptor was obtained from a human donor who was the organ donor for an intestinal transplant. The CDR3 sequence: CASSFTMETGGLGGELFF. CDR3 in DNA: TGTGCCAGCAGTTTTACGATGGAGACAGGGGGGTTAGGCGGGGAGCTGTTTTTT.